The present T cell receptor (beta chain) was sequenced within a study of a mutant IDH1 vaccine in newly diagnosed glioma. Overall study context: Patients in the study were vaccinated eight times, receiving shots in weeks 1, 3, 5, 7, 11, 15, 19 and 23. The initiation of vaccination occurred 4-6 weeks after radiotherapy alone, or with temozolomide cycles. Therapy received beforehand was radiotherapy, temozolomide, or both, with most patients given both. General study results and limits: Researchers report vaccine-induced immune responses in approximately 94% of patients.

Worth noting for this clone: Its antigen is unidentified.

The time point: week 5, during vaccination. Topical imiquimod was applied with each vaccine dose, which held 300 ug of mutant IDH1 20-mer peptide. The assay was immunoSEQ multiplex PCR, and TCRdb's table has in-frame clones only and misses some. The sample records about 83,000 clones, 91% being singletons. V gave up 5 bases and J gave up 5 bases; unmatched junction bases: 8. Germline V CDR1 and CDR2: SGHTA, FQGTGA. The CDR3 spans 14 residues. The chain employs TRBV7-3 and TRBJ2-5, with 7 bases that match TRBD1. The receptor was isolated from a woman aged 45 to 65 with glioma. Material: PBMCs, obtained from a glioma patient whose treatment included an IDH1 peptide vaccine. Written as DNA, the CDR3 is TGTGCCAGCAGCCCAGGACAGGCACCGGAGACCCAGTACTTC. Amino acids: CASSPGQAPETQYF.